These 3 T cell receptor beta chains originate from one sample sequenced in a study of shared clonotypes between healthy human individuals. The data were produced by immunoSEQ multiplex PCR, yet TCRdb's version contains in-frame clones alone and is incomplete. The data show roughly 1,500,000 clones, 98% seen once. Sequences were obtained from naive CD4+ T cells sorted from blood. Stated subset: CD45RA+ positively selected. These receptors were collected from a man in his thirties or forties in good health.

The chain employs TRBV10-3 and TRBJ2-2, with D possibly TRBD1 on 6 matching bases. The V gene lost 4 bases and the J gene lost 1 base, with 10 bases spanning the gap. The CDR3 has 15 amino acids. CDR1 and CDR2 from the germline V gene are ENHRY and SYGVKD. In nucleotides, the CDR3 is TGTGCCATCAGTGTCGGGACACTGAACACCGGGGAGCTGTTTTTT. It yields the protein CAISVGTLNTGELFF.

The CDR3 bases are TGTGCCAGCTCACCGTTTGTGACAGGGAGTACCGGGGAGCTGTTTTTT. Translating it yields CASSPFVTGSTGELFF. This chain joins TRBV18 and TRBJ2-2; 7 bases line up with TRBD1. There are 16 residues in the CDR3. The J segment lost 5 bases and the V segment lost 3 bases, leaving 9 bases of the junction unmatched. Germline V gene data show CDR1 as KGHSH and CDR2 as LQKENI.

This clone was observed a handful of times. The V gene is TRBV6-1, the J gene TRBJ1-5, with 7 bases lining up with TRBD1. V lost 7 bases, J lost 6 bases, and 9 bases stayed unmatched. Germline-derived CDR1 and CDR2 are MNHNS and SASEGT. CDR3 length: 14 amino acids. CDR3 sequence: CASNHNYRGQPQHF. The DNA for the CDR3 is TGTGCCAGCAATCACAATTACAGGGGTCAGCCCCAGCATTTT.